This TCR beta chain comes out of a study of cytomegalovirus exposure and HLA in healthy donors. Study in general: Clustering assigned about four fifths of the approximately 400 genotyped donors to the Caucasian-associated ancestry cluster. Study observations and caveats: The authors later found TCR association rates varying by HLA locus, with DRB1 most and HLA-C fewest.

13 Jbeta primers and 60 Vbeta primers were used for the PCR. TCRdb keeps only in-frame clones here, not all; method: immunoSEQ multiplex PCR. This sample has over 150,000 clones; approximately 80% occur once, and the top ten carry 8.5% to 10%. CDR1 SNHLY and CDR2 FYNNEI come from the germline V gene. The V end was cut by 5 bases, the J end by 1 base, with 12 bases between. The CDR3 is 15 amino acids. Comments on this clone: The antigen is unknown. Other DNA sequences from this sample encode an identical CDR3 as well.

Sequenced material: PBMCs. The chain combines TRBV2 with TRBJ1-5, with TRBD1 as a possible D gene (6 bases). The clonotype originates from a man younger than 35 in good health and CMV-seropositive. Written as DNA, the CDR3 is TGTGCCAGCAGTCTACAGGGAAGGAGCAATCAGCCCCAGCATTTT. Translating it yields CASSLQGRSNQPQHF.